Reported below is one TCR beta chain. The antigen is undetermined. The record originates from a study of cytomegalovirus exposure and HLA in healthy donors. Germline CDR1 reads SGHTA; CDR2 reads FQGTGA. The CDR3 contains 18 residues. Between the trimmed V and J ends, which lost 1 base and 0 bases, there was a span of 15 bases. Overall study results and limits: Near-uniform donor sequencing depth was presumed by presence/absence analyses. A missense DCLRE1C variant was associated with V- and J-gene trimming of TCR beta chains in a later analysis, and an independent cohort replicated the association. In a later analysis, most CMV-associated TCR beta chains appeared HLA-restricted. Further analysis, carried out later, found HLA-associated TCR beta chains more clonally expanded than equally common other chains.

The PCR employed 60 Vbeta primers together with 13 Jbeta primers. Sequencing was performed with immunoSEQ multiplex PCR; in TCRdb, only in-frame clones are kept and a portion is missing. The table has about 150,000 clones, approximately 80% seen once. Input material: PBMCs. This rearrangement joins TRBV7-3 to TRBJ2-2, with D possibly being TRBD2 (6 bases). The clonotype comes from a male donor in good health and CMV-seronegative. DNA for the CDR3: TGTGCCAGCAGCTTAAAGGGGACTTCCCCTACGAACACCGGGGAGCTGTTTTTT. Translated, it gives CASSLKGTSPTNTGELFF.